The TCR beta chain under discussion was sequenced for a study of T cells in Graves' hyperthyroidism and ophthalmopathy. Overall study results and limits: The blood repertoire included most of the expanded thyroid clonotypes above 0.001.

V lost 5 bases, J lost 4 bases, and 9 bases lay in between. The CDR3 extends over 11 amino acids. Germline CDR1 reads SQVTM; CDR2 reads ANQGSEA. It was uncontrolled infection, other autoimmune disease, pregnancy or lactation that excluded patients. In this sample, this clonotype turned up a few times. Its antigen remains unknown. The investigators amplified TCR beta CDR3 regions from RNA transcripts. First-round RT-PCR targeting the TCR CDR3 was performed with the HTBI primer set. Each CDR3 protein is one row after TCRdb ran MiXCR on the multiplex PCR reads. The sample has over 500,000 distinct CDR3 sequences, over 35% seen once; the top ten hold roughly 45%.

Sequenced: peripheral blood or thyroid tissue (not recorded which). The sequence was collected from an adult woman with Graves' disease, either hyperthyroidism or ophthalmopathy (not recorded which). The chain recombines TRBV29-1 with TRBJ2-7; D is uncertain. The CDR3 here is CSVLDRYEQYF. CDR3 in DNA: TGCAGCGTTCTTGACCGTTACGAGCAGTACTTC.